The present T cell receptor (beta chain) was sequenced within a study of regulatory T cells in long-lasting Graves disease. The study's findings and limits: The small sample size may have reduced accuracy. Preferential use of TRBV28, TRBJ1-2 and TRBJ2-5 was seen in persistent disease. Among persistent patients, a larger number of public clonotypes were shared (2,741) than among newly diagnosed patients (under 1,000).

Time point in this sample: persistent/refractory GD, antithyroid drugs over 5 years with positive TRAb. The TCR library was made from RNA that had been extracted from PBMCs in TRIzol. Graves' disease diagnoses followed American Thyroid Association guidelines. This clonotype was counted at least ten times. Its antigen is still unknown. Library construction for TCR beta used iRepertoire HTBI primers and Arm-PCR of CDR3 regions. TCRdb reanalysed the multiplex PCR reads using MiXCR and keeps one entry per CDR3 protein. The sample contains hundreds of thousands of distinct CDR3 sequences, 20% to 25% of which appear only once. Germline V lookup: CDR1 SEHNR, CDR2 FQNEAQ (reference sequence). This CDR3 has 14 amino acids. J was trimmed by 5 bases and V by 5 bases; bases with no gene match: 7.

The sequencing used peripheral blood mononuclear cells (PBMCs), collected when the disease was refractory, from a patient treated with antithyroid drugs. This chain links TRBV7-9 with TRBJ1-2, with 8 bases matching TRBD1. This TCR was sampled from a female donor with Graves disease. CDR3 nucleotide sequence: TGTGCCAGCAGCACCGGACAGGGCCGGTATGGCTACACCTTC. Its protein is CASSTGQGRYGYTF.